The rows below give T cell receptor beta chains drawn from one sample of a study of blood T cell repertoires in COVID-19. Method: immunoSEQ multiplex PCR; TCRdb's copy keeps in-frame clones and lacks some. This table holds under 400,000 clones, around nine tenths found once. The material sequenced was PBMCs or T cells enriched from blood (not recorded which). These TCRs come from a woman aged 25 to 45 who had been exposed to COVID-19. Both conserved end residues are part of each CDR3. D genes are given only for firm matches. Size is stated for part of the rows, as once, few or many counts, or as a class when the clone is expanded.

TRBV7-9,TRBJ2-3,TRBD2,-,TGTGCCAGCCGCTCCGGGACTAGCGGGAGAGGGTGGGCCACAGATACGCAGTATTTT,CASRSGTSGRGWATDTQYF
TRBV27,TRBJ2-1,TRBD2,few,TGTGCCAGCAGTTTAGGGCTGCCTAGCGGAAGCTCCTACAATGAGCAGTTCTTC,CASSLGLPSGSSYNEQFF
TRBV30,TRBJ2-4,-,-,TGTGCCTGGAGTGACGGGAGTGCAAACATTCAGTACTTC,CAWSDGSANIQYF
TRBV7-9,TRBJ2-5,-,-,TGTGCCAGCAGCGCCCCGGCGGGACTTGCGGAGACCCAGTACTTC,CASSAPAGLAETQYF
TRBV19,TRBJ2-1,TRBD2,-,TGTGCCAGTAGTATAGAGGCGGGACTAGCGGCAAATTCTGGGCAGTTCTTC,CASSIEAGLAANSGQFF
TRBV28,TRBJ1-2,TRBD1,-,TGTGCCAGCACCGACAGGGGGCGCAGTCTTCAGTATGGCTACACCTTC,CASTDRGRSLQYGYTF
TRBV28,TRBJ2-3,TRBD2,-,TGTGCCAGCAGTTCCGGACTAGCGGGGGGGGCGACAGATACGCAGTATTTT,CASSSGLAGGATDTQYF
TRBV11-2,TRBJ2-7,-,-,TGTGCCAGCAGCTTTCTGGTGGTGGGGAGCTCCTACGAGCAGTACTTC,CASSFLVVGSSYEQYF
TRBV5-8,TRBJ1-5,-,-,TGTGCCAGCAGCTTGGTATATAGCAATCAGCCCCAGCATTTT,CASSLVYSNQPQHF
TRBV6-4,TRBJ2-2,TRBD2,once,TGTGCCAGCAGTCTCGCGGGAGGTCCCACCGGGGAGCTGTTTTTT,CASSLAGGPTGELFF
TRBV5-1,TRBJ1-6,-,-,TGCGCCAGCAGCTTGGACGTCAGGGATAATTCACCCCTCCACTTT,CASSLDVRDNSPLHF
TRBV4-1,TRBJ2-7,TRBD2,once,TGCGCCAGCAGCCGGGATTTAGCGGGAGTGTCCTACGAGCAGTACTTC,CASSRDLAGVSYEQYF
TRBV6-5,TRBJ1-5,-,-,TGTGCCAGCGGACTGAATCAGCCCCAGCATTTT,CASGLNQPQHF
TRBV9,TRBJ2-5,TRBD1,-,TGTGCCAGCAGTTTGACAGGGAACTACCAAGAGACCCAGTACTTC,CASSLTGNYQETQYF
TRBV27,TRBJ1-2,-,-,TGTGCCAGCAGTAAGACGGACAGTTTAGTTTACGGCTACACCTTC,CASSKTDSLVYGYTF
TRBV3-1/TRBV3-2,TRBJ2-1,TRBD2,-,TGTGCCAGCAGTAAAATCGGACTAGCGGTTAATGAGCAGTTCTTC,CASSKIGLAVNEQFF
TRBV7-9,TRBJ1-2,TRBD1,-,TGTGCCAGCAGTCGACAGGGGATGAGCGGCTACACCTTC,CASSRQGMSGYTF
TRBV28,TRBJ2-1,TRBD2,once,TGTGCCAGCGGGCGGGCGGGAGGAGGGAATGAGCAGTTCTTC,CASGRAGGGNEQFF
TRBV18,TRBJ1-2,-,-,TGTGCCAGCTCACACAGGAACTATGGCTACACCTTC,CASSHRNYGYTF
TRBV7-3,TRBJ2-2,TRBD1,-,TGTGCCAGCAGCCCTGCCGCGACAGGGCGACGCGCCGGGGAGCTGTTTTTT,CASSPAATGRRAGELFF
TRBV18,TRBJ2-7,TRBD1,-,TGTGCCAGCTCACTAATAGGGGACAGGGGCGCTTTTCCCAACGAGCAGTACTTC,CASSLIGDRGAFPNEQYF
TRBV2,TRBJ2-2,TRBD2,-,TGTGCCAGCAGTGGGACTAGCGGCACCGGGGAGCTGTTTTTT,CASSGTSGTGELFF
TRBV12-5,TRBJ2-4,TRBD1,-,TGTGCTAGTGGTTTGGTACTGTCGGGACAGGGAGCCAAAAACATTCAGTACTTC,CASGLVLSGQGAKNIQYF
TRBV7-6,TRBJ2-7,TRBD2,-,TGTGCCAGCAGCTTAGGGGCGGGAGGAGGGTACGAGCAGTACTTC,CASSLGAGGGYEQYF
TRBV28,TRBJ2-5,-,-,TGTGCCAGCGGGGGACACCCTAGGGAGACCCAGTACTTC,CASGGHPRETQYF
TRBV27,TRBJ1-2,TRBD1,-,TGTGCCAGCAGTCGAGGGGGCGGGAACTATGGCTACACCTTC,CASSRGGGNYGYTF
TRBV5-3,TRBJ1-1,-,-,TGTGCCAGAAGTCTTTCAGGGTTGGGTGGCACTGAAGCTTTCTTT,CARSLSGLGGTEAFF
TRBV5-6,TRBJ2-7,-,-,TGTGCCAGCAGCTTCACAGGAATCTACGAGCAGTACTTC,CASSFTGIYEQYF
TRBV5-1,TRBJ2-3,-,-,TGCGCCAGCAGCTTGGCCTTGGGCAGCACAGATACGCAGTATTTT,CASSLALGSTDTQYF
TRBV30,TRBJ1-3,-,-,TGTGCCTGGAGCCGAGGTGGAAACACCATATATTTT,CAWSRGGNTIYF
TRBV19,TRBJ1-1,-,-,TGTGCCAGTCGGGGACCCAGGGAGGAGGGCACTGAAGCTTTCTTT,CASRGPREEGTEAFF
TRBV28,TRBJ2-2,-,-,TGTGCCAGCAGTTTCGACAGGTGGGGCGGGGAGCTGTTTTTT,CASSFDRWGGELFF
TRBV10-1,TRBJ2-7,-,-,TGCGCCAGCAGTGATGGGGGGGCTAGGTACGAGCAGTACTTC,CASSDGGARYEQYF
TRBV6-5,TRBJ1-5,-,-,TGTGCCAGCACCCTACAACCGGGTCAGCCCCAGCATTTT,CASTLQPGQPQHF
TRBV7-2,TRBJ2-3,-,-,TGTGCCAGCAGCTTAGAGGGCGGGTGGAAATCAGATACGCAGTATTTT,CASSLEGGWKSDTQYF
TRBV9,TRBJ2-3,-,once,TGTGCCAGCAGCGTAGCTGTAGGTAGCCGGGCGCAGTATTTT,CASSVAVGSRAQYF
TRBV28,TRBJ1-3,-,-,TGTGCCAGCCGGGGTTATGGAAACACCATATATTTT,CASRGYGNTIYF
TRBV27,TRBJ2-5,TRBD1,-,TGTGCCAGCAGCCTAGGGACAGGGTCCCTCCAAGAGACCCAGTACTTC,CASSLGTGSLQETQYF
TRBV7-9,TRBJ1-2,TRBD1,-,TGTGCCAGCAGCTTAGCGCTAGCGGGAGGGGGCCCTAACTATGGCTACACCTTC,CASSLALAGGGPNYGYTF
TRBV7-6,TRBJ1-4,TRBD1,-,TGTGCCAGCAGCTTAGCTGGGACAGGGGGCTTAGGTGAAAAACTGTTTTTT,CASSLAGTGGLGEKLFF
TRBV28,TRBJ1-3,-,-,TGTGCCAGCAGTTTGGCGCGAAAAGACAGGAAAAACACCATATATTTT,CASSLARKDRKNTIYF